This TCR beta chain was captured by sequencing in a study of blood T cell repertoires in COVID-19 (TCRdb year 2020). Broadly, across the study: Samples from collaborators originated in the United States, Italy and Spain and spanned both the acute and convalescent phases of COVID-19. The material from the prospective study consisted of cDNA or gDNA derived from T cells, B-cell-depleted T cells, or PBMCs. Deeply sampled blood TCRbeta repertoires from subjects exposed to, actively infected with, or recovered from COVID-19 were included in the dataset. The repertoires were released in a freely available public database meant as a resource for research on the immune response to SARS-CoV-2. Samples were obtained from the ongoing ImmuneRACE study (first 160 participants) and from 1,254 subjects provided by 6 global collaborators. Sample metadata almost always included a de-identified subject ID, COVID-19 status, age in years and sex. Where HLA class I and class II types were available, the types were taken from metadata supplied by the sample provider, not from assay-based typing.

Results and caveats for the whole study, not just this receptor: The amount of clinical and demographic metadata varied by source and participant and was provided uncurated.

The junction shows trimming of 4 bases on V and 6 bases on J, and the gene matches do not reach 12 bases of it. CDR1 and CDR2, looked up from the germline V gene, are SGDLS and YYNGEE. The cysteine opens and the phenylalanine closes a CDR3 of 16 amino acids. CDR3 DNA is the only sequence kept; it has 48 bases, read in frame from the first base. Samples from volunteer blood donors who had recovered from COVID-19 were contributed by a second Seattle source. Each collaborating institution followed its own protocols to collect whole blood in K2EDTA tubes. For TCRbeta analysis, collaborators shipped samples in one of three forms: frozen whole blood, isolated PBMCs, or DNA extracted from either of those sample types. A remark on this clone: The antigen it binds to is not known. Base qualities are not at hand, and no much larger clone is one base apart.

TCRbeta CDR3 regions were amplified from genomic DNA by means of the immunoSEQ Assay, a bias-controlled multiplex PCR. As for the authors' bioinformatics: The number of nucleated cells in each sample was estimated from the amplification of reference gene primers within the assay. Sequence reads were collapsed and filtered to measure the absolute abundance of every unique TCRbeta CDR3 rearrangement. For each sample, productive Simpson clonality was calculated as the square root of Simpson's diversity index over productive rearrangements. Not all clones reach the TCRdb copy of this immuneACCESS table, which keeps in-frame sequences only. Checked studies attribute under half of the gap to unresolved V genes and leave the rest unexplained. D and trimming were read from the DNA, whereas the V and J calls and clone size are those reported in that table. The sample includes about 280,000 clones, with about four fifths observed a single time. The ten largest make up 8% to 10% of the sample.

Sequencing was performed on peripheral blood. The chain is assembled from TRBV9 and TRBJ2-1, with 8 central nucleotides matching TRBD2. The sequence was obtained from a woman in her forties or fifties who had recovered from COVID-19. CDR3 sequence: CASSPDPGLDINEQFF. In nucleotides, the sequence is TGTGCCAGCAGCCCGGACCCGGGACTAGATATCAATGAGCAGTTCTTC. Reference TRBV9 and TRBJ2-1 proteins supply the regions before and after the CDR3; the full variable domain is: DSGVTQTPKHLITATGQRVTLRCSPRSGDLSVYWYQQSLDQGLQFLIQYYNGEERAKGNILERFSAQQFPDLHSELNLSSLELGDSALYFCASSPDPGLDINEQFFGPGTRLTVL.